This T cell receptor (beta chain) was obtained from a study of cytomegalovirus exposure and HLA in healthy donors. General study points: According to a subsequent analysis, TCR clusters identified in the first cohort showed a tendency to co-occur across the approximately 110 validation repertoires. Confirmation was obtained in vitro that a few CMV-associated chains are specific for CMV antigens. Rarity characterized most TCR sequences, yet some public TCRs appeared in many donors. The study labeled 180 or so TCR beta chains cytomegalovirus-associated.

As for this clone: Its antigen is undetermined.

The CDR3 loop spans 14 amino acids. From germline, CDR1 is SGHNT and CDR2 YYREEE (reference sequence). With V trimmed by 3 bases and J by 7 bases, 8 bases remained unmatched. Only in-frame clones appear in the TCRdb table, and some are missing; sequencing was by immunoSEQ multiplex PCR. The sample contains 110,000 to 150,000 clones, around 88% of which appear only once. The chain recombines TRBV5-4 with TRBJ1-2; the match to TRBD1 covers 8 bases. The source of this sequence is a woman aged 18-30 years in good health and CMV-seropositive. The sequencing sample was made of PBMCs. CDR3 sequence: CASSSGQGGFGYTF. The CDR3 nucleotides read TGTGCCAGCAGCTCAGGACAGGGCGGGTTTGGCTACACCTTC.